The 27 T cell receptor beta chains given below trace back to one sample, sequenced in a study of T cell responses to AZD1222 COVID-19 vaccine (dated by TCRdb to about 2021). Read against the paper, the sample's time point label means: baseline before first vaccination. The library was produced with the immunoSEQ multiplex PCR assay. Here the immuneACCESS table is served through TCRdb, limited to in-frame sequences with V and J called. Missing clones are a known gap in these copies; in checked studies unresolved V genes cover under half, and the rest lacks a known reason. Recorded for this sample are under 80,000 clones; roughly 84% of them occurred a single time. The ten largest clones represent around 21% of the sample. Sequenced here: peripheral blood, sampled on day 0 of AZD1222 vaccination. These receptors were collected from an adult in good health.

The J gene is TRBJ2-5, the V gene TRBV2; possible D gene TRBD2, 6 bases. The CDR3 has 15 residues. CDR1 is SNHLY, CDR2 FYNNEI, per germline. Trimming took off 2 bases at V and 5 bases at J, with 15 bases between the two ends. The CDR3 region is CASSEFSGFTETQYF. CDR3 nucleotides: TGTGCCAGCAGTGAATTCAGCGGGTTCACGGAGACCCAGTACTTC.

This sequence joins TRBV5-5 and TRBJ2-7, with 8 bases identical to TRBD2. CDR1 and CDR2 (germline): SGHKS, YYEKEE (reference sequence). Trimming took 0 bases from V and 9 from J; bases not matched to a gene: 8. The CDR3 runs 14 residues. The CDR3 protein is CASSLADGGAMQYF. The CDR3 coding sequence is TGTGCCAGCAGCTTGGCAGACGGGGGGGCAATGCAGTACTTC.

The V and J genes are TRBV7-3 and TRBJ2-2, with unresolved D. This CDR3 comprises 14 residues. The V gene lost 0 bases and the J gene lost 6 bases, with 8 bases spanning the gap. Germline V gene lookup returns CDR1 SGHTA and CDR2 FQGTGA. The CDR3 DNA is TGTGCCAGCAGCTTAACACGTCCTCCCGGGGAGCTGTTTTTT. It codes for CASSLTRPPGELFF.

V and J are TRBV6-6 and TRBJ1-6; D possibly corresponds to TRBD1 (5 bases). Trimming took off 6 bases at V and 0 bases at J, with 9 bases between the two ends. CDR1 and CDR2 (germline): MNHNY, SVGAGI (reference sequence). The CDR3 loop spans 15 amino acids. The CDR3, as DNA: TGTGCCAGCAGGCTTGGGGGCTCCTATAATTCACCCCTCCACTTT. It is translated as CASRLGGSYNSPLHF.

This chain connects TRBV24-1 to TRBJ1-2, with D perhaps TRBD1 (5 bases). The CDR3 covers 15 residues. The ends were cut back, 5 bases at V and 4 bases at J, with 16 bases in the middle. Per the germline V gene, CDR1 is KGHDR and CDR2 is SFDVKD. The CDR3, as DNA: TGTGCCACCAGTGGTCCCGAGGGGTATGGCTATGGCTACACCTTC. Its translation is CATSGPEGYGYGYTF.

The J gene is TRBJ2-3, the V gene TRBV19; 10 bases fit TRBD2. The CDR3 length is 17 residues. Trimming removed 1 base from V and 4 bases from J; junction bases left unmatched: 8. Germline CDR1 reads LNHDA; CDR2 reads SQIVND (reference sequence). CDR3 nucleotide sequence: TGTGCCAGTAGTATAGGGTCCAGCGGGGGGGCCTCAGATACGCAGTATTTT. Its protein product is CASSIGSSGGASDTQYF.

This sequence joins TRBV6-5 and TRBJ2-7, with D tentatively TRBD1 or TRBD2 (5 bases each). This CDR3 is 13 amino acids long. Germline-derived CDR1 and CDR2 are MNHEY and SVGAGI. The V end lost 1 base, the J end lost 3 bases, and 7 bases lay between the germline ends. The CDR3, as DNA: TGTGCCAGCAGTTACTGGGACGGCTACGAGCAGTACTTC. It codes for CASSYWDGYEQYF.

This chain uses TRBV19 with TRBJ1-3, with D unclear. V was clipped by 5 bases and J by 0 bases, with 8 bases between them. The CDR3 spans 14 residues. Germline V gives CDR1 LNHDA, CDR2 SQIVND (reference sequence). CDR3 sequence reads: CASSRISSGNTIYF. The CDR3 nucleotides read TGTGCCAGTAGTCGGATATCCTCTGGAAACACCATATATTTT.

V gene TRBV2 combines with J gene TRBJ2-3; 9 nucleotides agree with TRBD2. V gave up 0 bases and J gave up 4 bases; unmatched junction bases: 8. Germline CDR1 is SNHLY and CDR2 is FYNNEI. CDR3 length: 17 residues. The CDR3 DNA reads as TGTGCCAGCAGTGAAGCGTTTCTAGCGGGGAACCCAGATACGCAGTATTTT. Translated, it gives CASSEAFLAGNPDTQYF.

The chain has TRBV27 and TRBJ2-7; D is possibly TRBD1 or TRBD2 (5 bases each). CDR1 MNHEY and CDR2 SMNVEV come from the germline V gene (reference sequence). CDR3 length equals 13 residues. Trimming cost V 7 bases and J 1 base, with 11 bases left between them. The CDR3 sequence: CASKRDLSYEQYF. Written as DNA, the CDR3 is TGTGCCAGCAAACGGGACCTATCCTACGAGCAGTACTTC.

The V gene is TRBV27, the J gene TRBJ2-2; TRBD1 matches 7 bases. Losses at the gene ends were 5 bases for V and 6 bases for J; bases not matched to a gene: 9. Germline CDR1 MNHEY, CDR2 SMNVEV (reference sequence). The CDR3 runs 15 residues. CDR3 sequence (DNA): TGTGCCAGCAGTAAACTACAGGGGTGGGCCGGGGAGCTGTTTTTT. It is translated as CASSKLQGWAGELFF.

The chain links TRBV7-3 to TRBJ1-1; D gene unclear. The germline CDR1 and CDR2 sequences are SGHTA and FQGTGA. The CDR3 runs 13 residues. V lost 2 bases to trimming and J lost 1 base, with 5 bases between them. Here the CDR3 DNA reads TGTGCCAGCAGCTTACACTCGAACACTGAAGCTTTCTTT. As protein: CASSLHSNTEAFF.

The V call is TRBV28, the J call TRBJ1-2; 9 nucleotides line up with TRBD1. Germline V lookup: CDR1 MDHEN, CDR2 SYDVKM. CDR3 size: 16 residues. The V segment lost 5 bases and the J segment 8 bases; nucleotides outside the gene matches: 15. CDR3 in amino acids: CASSLHLQGASLGYTF. CDR3 nucleotides: TGTGCCAGCAGTCTTCACCTACAGGGGGCGAGTCTCGGCTACACCTTC.

The chain uses TRBV28 and TRBJ2-7, with D tentatively TRBD1 (6 bases). V dropped 3 bases and J dropped 1 base, with 13 bases sitting between them. Germline assignment: CDR1 MDHEN and CDR2 SYDVKM. The CDR3 is made up of 15 amino acids. CDR3 sequence: CASSFPDSDSYEQYF. For the CDR3, the DNA is TGTGCCAGCAGTTTCCCGGACAGCGATTCCTACGAGCAGTACTTC.

This clone has more than one count but fewer than ten. The chain recombines TRBV7-6 with TRBJ1-3; D remains ambiguous. CDR1 and CDR2 (germline): SGHVS, FNYEAQ. Trimming took off 1 base at V and 0 bases at J, with 10 bases between the two ends. The CDR3 sequence is 16 residues long. The CDR3 sequence: CASSLGPAASGNTIYF. The CDR3 nucleotides read TGTGCCAGCAGCTTAGGTCCAGCCGCCTCTGGAAACACCATATATTTT.

This CDR3 is CASSEGGLNEKLFF. In DNA form, the CDR3 reads TGTGCCAGCAGCGAGGGGGGTCTTAATGAAAAACTGTTTTTT. The chain recombines TRBV2 with TRBJ1-4; a weak D match, TRBD1 (6 bases). The V gene's germline CDR1 is SNHLY and CDR2 FYNNEI. This CDR3 is 14 amino acids long. Trimming pared 6 bases from V and 4 bases from J, leaving 12 bases between.

The chain uses TRBV28 and TRBJ1-4; tentative D call: TRBD1 (6 bases). Germline V gene lookup returns CDR1 MDHEN and CDR2 SYDVKM. Trimming stripped 6 bases from V and 11 bases from J, with 13 bases between. The CDR3 spans 12 residues. The chain's CDR3 is CASRGGGRKLFF. CDR3 nucleotides: TGTGCCAGCAGAGGGGGGGGGCGGAAACTGTTTTTT.

The genes are TRBV19 and TRBJ1-5; D is perhaps TRBD1 (5 bases). CDR1 LNHDA and CDR2 SQIVND come from the germline V gene (reference sequence). CDR3 length: 17 amino acids. Trimming left V 5 bases short and J 0 bases short, with 17 bases between. In nucleotides, the CDR3 is TGTGCCAGTAGTCGCATTCCCGGGACCCATAGCAATCAGCCCCAGCATTTT. Translating it yields CASSRIPGTHSNQPQHF.

This clone was seen a few times. V is TRBV28 and J is TRBJ1-5; the D is unclear. V shed 5 bases and J shed 3 bases, with 11 bases lying between them. Germline V lookup: CDR1 MDHEN, CDR2 SYDVKM. This CDR3 comprises 14 residues. As DNA, the CDR3 is TGTGCCAGCAGTGTGGGGAGTACCAATCAGCCCCAGCATTTT. Translated: CASSVGSTNQPQHF.

CDR3 region: CASSLASRSFEEQYF. The CDR3 bases are TGTGCCAGCAGCTTAGCGTCTAGGAGTTTTGAAGAGCAGTACTTC. The chain has TRBV7-8 and TRBJ2-7; no firm D call. This CDR3 is built from 15 residues. CDR1 and CDR2 from the germline V gene are SGHVS and FQNEAQ. Trimming stripped 0 bases from V and 7 bases from J, with 16 bases between.

The gene calls are TRBV18 and TRBJ2-3; 11 nucleotides line up with TRBD1. Looked up from germline, CDR1 is KGHSH and CDR2 is LQKENI. CDR3 length: 16 amino acids. V shed 3 bases, J shed 3 bases, and the junction held 5 bases outside the gene matches. CDR3 amino acids: CASSPSDRGQTDTQYF. CDR3 bases: TGTGCCAGCTCACCGTCGGACAGGGGGCAAACAGATACGCAGTATTTT.

The chain uses TRBV7-2 and TRBJ2-5; no reliable D call. The V and J ends lost 1 base and 2 bases respectively, with 11 bases between them. CDR3 size: 15 residues. Looked up from germline, CDR1 is SGHTA and CDR2 is FQGNSA. CDR3 coding DNA: TGTGCCAGCAGCTTAGTGGTATGGGAACAAGAGACCCAGTACTTC. This sequence encodes CASSLVVWEQETQYF. Filled out from reference TRBV7-2 and TRBJ2-5, the complete variable domain reads GAGVSQSPSNKVTEKGKDVELRCDPISGHTALYWYRQSLGQGLEFLIYFQGNSAPDKSGLPSDRFSAERTGGSVSTLTIQRTQQEDSAVYLCASSLVVWEQETQYFGPGTRLLVL.

The chain carries TRBV3-1 (or the pseudogene TRBV3-2) and TRBJ2-7; D could derive from TRBD1 or TRBD2 (5 bases each). Trimming removed 0 bases at V and 6 bases at J, with 9 bases between. Germline V CDR1 and CDR2: LGHDT, YNNKEL (reference sequence). This CDR3 contains 13 residues. The CDR3 nucleotides read TGTGCCAGCAGCCAAGACGAGGGGTCCGAGCAGTACTTC. It translates to CASSQDEGSEQYF.

This clone was detected once. This rearrangement joins TRBV28 to TRBJ2-7; 7 bases agree with TRBD2. The V gene end was trimmed by 4 bases and the J gene end by 4 bases; junction bases not matched to a gene: 1. The CDR3 is made up of 12 amino acids. Germline V gene data show CDR1 as MDHEN and CDR2 as SYDVKM. The CDR3: CASSWEGYEQYF. As DNA, the CDR3 is TGTGCCAGCAGTTGGGAGGGATACGAGCAGTACTTC.

This sequence joins TRBV19 and TRBJ1-5, with 7 bases that match TRBD1. CDR1 and CDR2 (germline): LNHDA, SQIVND (reference sequence). This CDR3 spans 13 amino acids. V gave up 5 bases and J gave up 5 bases; unmatched junction bases: 3. The chain's CDR3 is CASSADRDQPQHF. The CDR3 coding sequence is TGTGCCAGTAGTGCCGACAGGGATCAGCCCCAGCATTTT.

The chain recombines TRBV14 with TRBJ2-4; 7 nucleotides agree with TRBD1. The germline V gene encodes CDR1 SGHDN and CDR2 FVKESK. The CDR3 is 12 amino acids. With V trimmed by 5 bases and J by 7 bases, 2 bases remained unmatched. The CDR3 DNA follows: TGTGCCAGCAGCTTACAGGGGAACATTCAGTACTTC. It translates to CASSLQGNIQYF. Based on the CDR3 plus reference TRBV14 and TRBJ2-4, the full variable domain is EAGVTQFPSHSVIEKGQTVTLRCDPISGHDNLYWYRRVMGKEIKFLLHFVKESKQDESGMPNNRFLAERTGGTYSTLKVQPAELEDSGVYFCASSLQGNIQYFGAGTRLSVL.

In nucleotides, the CDR3 is TGCAGCGTTGAAGGGACAGGGGGTGTCGATACGCAGTATTTT. Its protein product is CSVEGTGGVDTQYF. The genes are TRBV29-1 and TRBJ2-3; TRBD1 matches 10 bases. This CDR3 has 14 residues. CDR1 SQVTM and CDR2 ANQGSEA come from the germline V gene. The V and J ends lost 1 base and 6 bases, in that order; junction bases with no gene match: 4.